A selection of T cell receptor beta chains follows, all from one sample in a study of T cell responses to AZD1222 COVID-19 vaccine. Profiled with immunoSEQ multiplex PCR; TCRdb holds only in-frame clones, not every one. Found here are about 83,000 clones, roughly 88% of them singletons; the top ten hold about 3.4%. The sequencing used peripheral blood, collected 28 days after the second AZD1222 dose. The origin of the receptors is an adult who received the AZD1222 COVID-19 vaccine. The CDR3 runs from the conserved cysteine through the conserved F or W. Some rows mark clone size as missing; the rest say once, few, many or name a class of expanded clone.

abundance	v_gene	j_gene	CDR3aa
.	TRBV5-1	TRBJ1-1	CASSLAFRTEAFF
.	TRBV5-5	TRBJ1-3	CASSLVQGGNTIYF
.	TRBV12-3/TRBV12-4	TRBJ2-5	CASRWGQETQYF
.	TRBV18	TRBJ1-1	CASSISGGTNTEAFF
.	TRBV11-2	TRBJ1-4	CASSLGFNNMRSEKLFF
.	TRBV19	TRBJ1-1	CASSISPGMNTEAFF
.	TRBV19	TRBJ1-1	CASNPRRGHNTEAFF
.	TRBV7-4	TRBJ2-7	CASSLEAPSFYEQYF
.	TRBV7-9	TRBJ1-1	CASSLTGISEAFF
.	TRBV4-3	TRBJ2-1	CASSQDYTGRAWDEQFF
.	TRBV18	TRBJ1-1	CASSPLGQGGAFF
.	TRBV7-2	TRBJ1-1	CASSFSGSNTEAFF
few	TRBV11-2	TRBJ2-7	CASSTRQVLPGYEQYF
.	TRBV4-2	TRBJ2-6	CASSQDGSGANVLTF
.	TRBV10-3	TRBJ1-5	CATEGHGSNQPQHF
once	TRBV19	TRBJ2-2	CASSMTGGSGELFF
.	TRBV5-4	TRBJ2-1	CASSFDRGTYNEQFF
.	TRBV5-6	TRBJ1-2	CASSLDLRGYTF
.	TRBV7-2	TRBJ2-3	CASSLLRGGPTDTQYF
.	TRBV2	TRBJ1-5	CASSEALVGYSNQPQHF
.	TRBV19	TRBJ1-4	CASSSGRANEKLFF
.	TRBV7-2	TRBJ1-5	CASSLKADSNQPQHF
.	TRBV6-5	TRBJ1-2	CASSYRSTGVYGYTF
.	TRBV6-1	TRBJ2-5	CASSERKQETQYF
.	TRBV5-1	TRBJ2-1	CASSRYNPGKDEQFF
.	TRBV5-1	TRBJ2-1	CASSSQGSEQFF
.	TRBV5-4	TRBJ1-2	CASSLAGGSGYTF
.	TRBV5-1	TRBJ2-3	CASSLAGLAESTDTQYF
.	TRBV2	TRBJ2-1	CASSDLREGEQFF
.	TRBV4-1	TRBJ2-1	CASSQGDRVYNEQFF
.	TRBV19	TRBJ1-3	CASSTGSSGNTIYF
.	TRBV28	TRBJ1-2	CASSSGGNYGYTF
.	TRBV30	TRBJ1-1	CAWSGRNTEAFF
once	TRBV27	TRBJ1-1	CASSGRAVRTEAFF
.	TRBV18	TRBJ2-3	CASSIRLAGGSDTQYF
.	TRBV28	TRBJ1-2	CASSSKPGIYGYTF
.	TRBV6-5	TRBJ2-5	CASRMTSSETQYF
.	TRBV5-4	TRBJ2-1	CASSFGRGGPNEQFF
.	TRBV6-5	TRBJ2-7	CASSYGRESSYEQYF
.	TRBV29-1	TRBJ1-2	CSVTGTGGLYTF
once	TRBV19	TRBJ2-1	CASSSRGDNEQFF
.	TRBV28	TRBJ1-5	CASLLGQGNQPQHF
.	TRBV4-2	TRBJ1-5	CASSQATGGNQPQHF
.	TRBV6-5	TRBJ1-2	CASSSRGEDYGYTF
.	TRBV11-3	TRBJ2-3	CASSLETGDTDTQYF
.	TRBV28	TRBJ1-6	CASSLGGMKPSTLTPPHF
few	TRBV4-3	TRBJ1-1	CASSQALGNTEAFF
.	TRBV9	TRBJ1-4	CASSPRGDNEKLFF
.	TRBV5-1	TRBJ1-4	CASRAGPDEKLFF
.	TRBV9	TRBJ1-1	CASSPASRMNTEAFF
once	TRBV28	TRBJ2-7	CASKLEGKDYEQYF
.	TRBV2	TRBJ1-4	CASSEDIGQGDEKLFF
.	TRBV28	TRBJ1-3	CASSPGMELIGNTIYF